The entry below gives a single T cell receptor (beta chain) sequence along with its context. Its matching antigen is unknown. The entry originates in a study of cytomegalovirus exposure and HLA in healthy donors. Trimming removed 2 bases from V and 5 bases from J; junction bases left unmatched: 9. CDR1 MNHNS and CDR2 SASEGT come from the germline V gene. This CDR3 has 16 residues. Study-wide results and limits: According to the study, 160 or so TCR beta chains were cytomegalovirus-associated.

Both 60 Vbeta primers and 13 Jbeta primers went into the PCR. Some clones are missing from TCRdb's copy, which holds only in-frame ones; the method was immunoSEQ multiplex PCR. The table includes under 150,000 clones, nearly 85% detected once. This chain uses TRBV6-1 with TRBJ2-5; 9 bases match TRBD1. Sequenced input: PBMCs. The source is a male donor in good health and CMV-seronegative. CDR3: CASSEKGNRGQETQYF. As DNA, the CDR3 is TGTGCCAGCAGTGAAAAAGGGAACAGGGGGCAGGAGACCCAGTACTTC.